This TCR beta chain comes out of a study of T cell repertoires in cytomegalovirus infection. About the research overall: Public TCR beta signatures provided an indication of both CMV infection and a matching HLA type.

The CDR3 has 16 amino acids. With 1 base removed from V and 3 bases from J, the gap between germline ends came to 16 bases. Germline V gene lookup returns CDR1 LNHNV and CDR2 YYDKDF (reference sequence). A word on this clonotype: As yet, its antigen is unknown.

TCRdb fed the reads into MiXCR, producing one record per CDR3 protein. The data hold around 140,000 distinct CDR3 sequences, with about 6.1% observed a single time. Overall study results and limits: The ex vivo response showed dominance by HLA-C-restricted CMV-specific TCR beta clonotypes. There were carriers of CMV plus the relevant HLA, and cumulative public TCR beta family frequency identified them.

Sequenced material: PBMCs. This receptor was obtained from a human donor in good health (CMV status not recorded). Some clones in this sample may be carry-over from other donors' samples. The V and J genes are TRBV15 and TRBJ2-7; D is tentatively TRBD1 or TRBD2 (5 bases each). The CDR3, as DNA: TGTGCCACCAGCAGAGTGAAGGGGCAGGGAGACTACGAGCAGTACTTC. It specifies CATSRVKGQGDYEQYF.